These 29 T cell receptor beta chains were sequenced from one sample in a study of T cells after somatic rescue of genetic block. The method was immunoSEQ multiplex PCR; TCRdb's version includes in-frame clones alone and lacks a portion of them. The data hold 55,000 or so clones, with approximately 96% observed a single time. Specimen: peripheral blood mononuclear cells (PBMCs). These receptors came from a child younger than two.

J is TRBJ2-7 and V is TRBV13; TRBD2 matches 11 bases. V shed 0 bases and J 2 bases; nucleotides not matched to a gene: 0. The CDR3 is made up of 15 amino acids. CDR1 is PRHDT, CDR2 FYEKMQ, per germline (reference sequence). The CDR3 spells CASSLGTSGAYEQYF. The CDR3 bases are TGTGCCAGCAGCTTAGGGACTAGCGGGGCCTACGAGCAGTACTTC. Using reference TRBV13 and TRBJ2-7 for the parts outside the CDR3, the full variable domain is AAGVIQSPRHLIKEKRETATLKCYPIPRHDTVYWYQQGPGQDPQFLISFYEKMQSDKGSIPDRFSAQQFSDYHSELNMSSLELGDSALYFCASSLGTSGAYEQYFGPGTRLTVT.

The chain uses TRBV18 and TRBJ1-5, with D unresolved. Looked up from germline, CDR1 is KGHSH and CDR2 is LQKENI. This CDR3 spans 13 amino acids. The V end lost 2 bases, the J end lost 2 bases, and 4 bases lay between the germline ends. DNA for the CDR3: TGTGCCAGCTCACCAAGGGGCAATCAGCCCCAGCATTTT. It yields the protein CASSPRGNQPQHF.

This rearrangement joins TRBV9 to TRBJ2-6, with 12 bases aligning to TRBD1. This CDR3 region has 20 residues. The V segment lost 0 bases and the J segment 2 bases; nucleotides outside the gene matches: 9. From germline, CDR1 is SGDLS and CDR2 YYNGEE. Here the CDR3 reads CASSVGVYRDRGPGANVLTF. Written as DNA, the CDR3 is TGTGCCAGCAGCGTAGGTGTATACCGGGACAGGGGGCCTGGGGCCAACGTCCTGACTTTC.

The genes are TRBV5-1 and TRBJ1-2; D perhaps matches TRBD1 (6 bases). V was clipped by 0 bases and J by 8 bases, with 17 bases between them. The CDR3 consists of 15 residues. Germline values: CDR1 SGHRS, CDR2 YFSETQ. The CDR3 nucleotides are TGCGCCAGCAGCTTGGCCGTGAGGGCAGGGGACGGCTACACCTTC. Translated: CASSLAVRAGDGYTF.

The genes are TRBV12-5 and TRBJ2-7, with 7 bases fitting TRBD1. CDR3 length: 14 residues. Germline trimming cut 7 bases from V and 5 bases from J; bases unmatched to any gene: 11. Germline values: CDR1 LGHNT, CDR2 FRNRAP. The CDR3 loop is CASVRGRRIHEQYF. The CDR3 DNA sequence: TGTGCTAGTGTGAGGGGGCGGAGGATACACGAGCAGTACTTC.

V and J are TRBV6-1 and TRBJ1-4; 8 bases map to TRBD1. V lost 3 bases to trimming and J lost 4 bases; unmatched junction nucleotides: 4. This CDR3 contains 15 residues. The germline V gene encodes CDR1 MNHNS and CDR2 SASEGT. CDR3 coding DNA: TGTGCCAGCAGTGACGGGGACAGGCGTAATGAAAAACTGTTTTTT. Its protein product is CASSDGDRRNEKLFF.

The chain links TRBV19 to TRBJ2-1, with 15 nucleotides matching TRBD2. J lost 6 bases, V lost 4 bases, and 7 bases had no gene match. There are 17 residues in the CDR3. Germline V gene data show CDR1 as LNHDA and CDR2 as SQIVND (reference sequence). CDR3 DNA sequence: TGTGCCAGTAGTACTGGGACTAGCGGGAGGTCAGTCAATGAGCAGTTCTTC. It yields the protein CASSTGTSGRSVNEQFF.

The chain joins TRBV5-4 to TRBJ2-1, with TRBD2 matching 14 bases. The CDR3 runs to 14 residues. V gave up 5 bases and J gave up 7 bases; unmatched junction bases: 2. Germline CDR1 is SGHNT and CDR2 is YYREEE (reference sequence). The CDR3 DNA reads TGTGCCAGCAGTCGGACTAGCGGGAGGAATGAGCAGTTCTTC. It codes for CASSRTSGRNEQFF.

The rearrangement links TRBV2 to TRBJ2-5; no clear D gene. Germline CDR1 reads SNHLY; CDR2 reads FYNNEI. V lost 2 bases and J lost 5, with 12 bases in between. This CDR3 has 14 residues. The CDR3 bases are TGTGCCAGCAGTGAAAGGGTGGGGATGGAGACCCAGTACTTC. This translates into CASSERVGMETQYF.

The chain has TRBV6-1 and TRBJ2-7; TRBD2 matches at 8 bases. This CDR3 has 14 residues. In germline, CDR1 is MNHNS, CDR2 SASEGT. Trimming took 4 bases from V and 2 from J; bases not matched to a gene: 4. The CDR3 nucleotides are TGTGCCAGCAGTGCGGCGGGAGGCCCCTACGAGCAGTACTTC. Amino acid sequence: CASSAAGGPYEQYF.

V usage is TRBV4-2 and J usage is TRBJ2-7; 8 bases align to TRBD2. CDR1 LGHNA and CDR2 YNFKEQ come from the germline V gene. The CDR3 has 16 amino acids. V shed 4 bases, J shed 5 bases, and the junction held 13 bases outside the gene matches. For the CDR3, the DNA is TGTGCCAGCAGCCCGACATTCAGCGGGAGACTCGACGAGCAGTACTTC. Translating gives CASSPTFSGRLDEQYF.

The chain recombines TRBV27 with TRBJ2-5; D may be TRBD2 (5 bases). The V gene's germline CDR1 is MNHEY and CDR2 SMNVEV (reference sequence). The ends were cut back, 1 base at V and 2 bases at J, with 14 bases in the middle. The CDR3 has 16 residues. The CDR3 loop is CASSLFRGSAQETQYF. CDR3 DNA: TGTGCCAGCAGTTTATTTCGCGGGTCAGCACAAGAGACCCAGTACTTC.

The CDR3 DNA follows: TGTGCCAGCAGTTTAGGGACTAGTATCCGCGAGCAGTACTTC. Amino acids: CASSLGTSIREQYF. The chain has TRBV27 and TRBJ2-7, with TRBD2 identical over 8 bases. Germline values: CDR1 MNHEY, CDR2 SMNVEV (reference sequence). CDR3 length: 14 amino acids. The J segment lost 6 bases and the V segment lost 2 bases, leaving 6 bases of the junction unmatched.

V is TRBV5-1 and J is TRBJ2-5; D is possibly TRBD2 (6 bases). Between the trimmed V and J ends, which lost 4 bases and 5 bases, there was a span of 12 bases. The V gene's germline CDR1 is SGHRS and CDR2 YFSETQ. This CDR3 contains 13 residues. CDR3 region: CASSKGAGETQYF. CDR3 DNA: TGCGCCAGCAGCAAAGGGGCGGGGGAGACCCAGTACTTC.

V usage is TRBV5-1 and J usage is TRBJ2-7, with D possibly being TRBD1 or TRBD2 (5 bases each). V lost 4 bases and J 2 bases, leaving 16 bases between the germline ends. CDR1 is SGHRS, CDR2 YFSETQ, per germline. The CDR3 runs to 15 residues. DNA for the CDR3: TGCGCCAGCAGCGCAACCGGGACCCTCCCCTACGAGCAGTACTTC. Translating it yields CASSATGTLPYEQYF.

The genes are TRBV9 and TRBJ2-2; D is ambiguous. Germline V gene data show CDR1 as SGDLS and CDR2 as YYNGEE. The germline V and J ends were trimmed by 0 bases and 5 bases, with 5 bases remaining between them. The CDR3 is 13 residues long. CDR3 DNA sequence: TGTGCCAGCAGCGTAGGGTGGACCGGGGAGCTGTTTTTT. Residues: CASSVGWTGELFF. The entire variable domain, with the rest obtained from reference TRBV9 and TRBJ2-2, is as follows: DSGVTQTPKHLITATGQRVTLRCSPRSGDLSVYWYQQSLDQGLQFLIQYYNGEERAKGNILERFSAQQFPDLHSELNLSSLELGDSALYFCASSVGWTGELFFGEGSRLTVL.

This CDR3 is CATSREPSGRYEQFF. CDR3 nucleotide sequence: TGTGCCACCAGCAGAGAGCCTAGCGGGAGATATGAGCAGTTCTTC. The chain has TRBV15 and TRBJ2-1; TRBD2 aligns across 10 bases. Germline V gene lookup returns CDR1 LNHNV and CDR2 YYDKDF (reference sequence). The CDR3 length is 15 residues. With 0 bases clipped from V and 8 bases from J, the junction kept 4 bases outside the gene matches.

The chain recombines TRBV10-3 with TRBJ2-3; 10 bases map to TRBD2. CDR3 size: 15 residues. CDR1 and CDR2 from the germline V gene are ENHRY and SYGVKD. V shed 6 bases, J shed 3 bases, and the junction held 6 bases outside the gene matches. The CDR3 protein is CAIRAEREGTDTQYF. CDR3 DNA: TGTGCCATCAGGGCCGAGCGGGAGGGTACAGATACGCAGTATTTT.

The J gene is TRBJ2-1, the V gene TRBV6-6; unclear D gene. The ends were cut back, 0 bases at V and 16 bases at J, with 13 bases in the middle. The germline gives CDR1 MNHNY, CDR2 SVGAGI (reference sequence). This CDR3 is built from 12 residues. For the CDR3, the DNA is TGTGCCAGCAGTTACTCCCGGGTCAGTATATTCTTC. Its protein product is CASSYSRVSIFF.

V and J are TRBV11-2 and TRBJ1-1; 9 bases agree with TRBD1. V lost 5 bases to trimming and J lost 8 bases; unmatched junction nucleotides: 12. The CDR3 runs 15 residues. Germline V CDR1 and CDR2: SGHAT, FQNNGV. The CDR3 coding sequence is TGTGCCAGCAGCCTCGGACAGGGGACCCTTTCCGAAGCTTTCTTT. It codes for CASSLGQGTLSEAFF.

The gene calls are TRBV6-1 and TRBJ2-1, with D unclear. Trimming took 3 bases from V and 9 from J, leaving 3 bases between them. Per germline, CDR1 MNHNS and CDR2 SASEGT. This CDR3 spans 10 amino acids. The CDR3 DNA sequence: TGTGCCAGCAGTGATAGTGAGCAGTTCTTC. Translating it yields CASSDSEQFF.

About this clone itself: The same CDR3 arises from other DNA sequences in this sample as well. The chain employs TRBV9 and TRBJ2-1, with 12 bases fitting TRBD2. Germline values: CDR1 SGDLS, CDR2 YYNGEE. Germline trimming cut 2 bases from V and 4 bases from J; bases unmatched to any gene: 1. The CDR3 is 15 amino acids. The CDR3 DNA reads as TGTGCCAGCAGCGTCGGGACTAGCGGGTACAATGAGCAGTTCTTC. Translation: CASSVGTSGYNEQFF.

This sequence joins TRBV28 and TRBJ1-4; no reliable D call. Germline CDR1 and CDR2: MDHEN and SYDVKM. Trimming cost V 5 bases and J 8 bases, with 12 bases left between them. The CDR3 runs 13 residues. The CDR3 region has the DNA TGTGCCAGCAGTAGAACACTCGGAGAAAAACTGTTTTTT. It specifies CASSRTLGEKLFF.

The chain is built from TRBV5-1 and TRBJ1-5; D is perhaps TRBD1 (6 bases). Germline CDR1 is SGHRS and CDR2 is YFSETQ. V lost 6 bases and J lost 3, with 13 bases in between. The length of the CDR3 is 14 residues. CDR3 region: CASTHTGNNQPQHF. The CDR3 region has the DNA TGCGCCAGCACCCACACAGGGAACAATCAGCCCCAGCATTTT.

This chain connects TRBV9 to TRBJ2-3; weak D call: TRBD2 (7 bases). CDR3 length: 16 residues. V was cut by 3 bases and J by 2 bases, with 16 bases left in between. The germline V gene encodes CDR1 SGDLS and CDR2 YYNGEE. The CDR3 nucleotides read TGTGCCAGCAGCGGTACGGGGGGCCGGCTCACAGATACGCAGTATTTT. As protein: CASSGTGGRLTDTQYF.

The chain combines TRBV27 with TRBJ1-2; 9 nucleotides line up with TRBD1. Germline CDR1 reads MNHEY; CDR2 reads SMNVEV (reference sequence). Losses at the gene ends were 8 bases for V and 5 bases for J; bases not matched to a gene: 0. The CDR3 runs 11 residues. The CDR3 spells CASGTGYGYTF. The CDR3 region has the DNA TGTGCCAGCGGGACAGGGTATGGCTACACCTTC.

The genes are TRBV30 and TRBJ2-7; 8 bases map to TRBD2. CDR1 and CDR2 from the germline V gene are GTSNPN and SVGIG (reference sequence). J lost 0 bases, V lost 4 bases, and 2 bases had no gene match. There are 13 residues in the CDR3. The CDR3 loop reads CAWNSGSSYEQYF. CDR3 sequence (DNA): TGTGCCTGGAACAGCGGGAGCTCCTACGAGCAGTACTTC.

This chain joins TRBV10-3 and TRBJ1-2, with D uncertain. The length of the CDR3 is 15 residues. The germline V gene encodes CDR1 ENHRY and CDR2 SYGVKD. V dropped 4 bases and J dropped 4 bases, with 16 bases sitting between them. In nucleotides, the CDR3 is TGTGCCATCAGTGCTAATCGGGAGATTAGCTATGGCTACACCTTC. It encodes CAISANREISYGYTF.

The V and J genes are TRBV7-2 and TRBJ2-7; 9 bases are shared with TRBD2. CDR3 length: 15 residues. Germline V gene sequence: CDR1 SGHTA, CDR2 FQGNSA. The J segment lost 3 bases and the V segment lost 1 base, leaving 4 bases of the junction unmatched. CDR3 amino acids: CASSLGDSGGYEQYF. In nucleotides, the CDR3 is TGTGCCAGCAGCTTAGGAGATAGCGGGGGCTACGAGCAGTACTTC.